One and the same sample provided the 5 T cell receptor beta chains below, sequenced in a study of blood T cell repertoires in COVID-19 (dated by TCRdb to about 2020). The library was made by the immunoSEQ multiplex PCR assay. In its TCRdb copy, this immuneACCESS table keeps in-frame sequences only and misses some clones. Where compared with another copy, unresolved V genes explain less than half of these, and the others have no known cause. This sample gives about 200,000 clones in total; over 70% of them show up just once. The ten largest make up less than 7% of the sample. The sequencing sample was made of peripheral blood. These receptors were obtained from a woman between 65 and 79 years old with acute or convalescent COVID-19.

Only one count was recorded for this clone. The chain combines TRBV10-3 with TRBJ1-5, with 7 nucleotides matching TRBD1. J was trimmed by 3 bases and V by 10 bases; bases with no gene match: 12. Germline CDR1 is ENHRY and CDR2 is SYGVKD. The CDR3 spans 15 residues. CDR3 in amino acids: CANLTGPEVNQPQHF. The CDR3 bases are TGTGCCAACCTGACAGGGCCGGAGGTCAATCAGCCCCAGCATTTT.

V usage is TRBV5-1 and J usage is TRBJ2-3; unclear D gene. V was shortened by 0 bases and J by 5 bases, with 7 bases between the two germline ends. The CDR3 covers 13 residues. CDR1 is SGHRS, CDR2 YFSETQ, per germline. The CDR3 spells CASSLGAIDTQYF. CDR3 sequence (DNA): TGCGCCAGCAGCTTGGGGGCTATAGATACGCAGTATTTT. Complete variable domain (other parts from reference TRBV5-1 and TRBJ2-3): KAGVTQTPRYLIKTRGQQVTLSCSPISGHRSVSWYQQTPGQGLQFLFEYFSETQRNKGNFPGRFSGRQFSNSRSEMNVSTLELGDSALYLCASSLGAIDTQYFGPGTRLTVL.

The rearrangement uses TRBV10-3 and TRBJ2-7; 10 nucleotides align to TRBD2. V gave up 6 bases and J gave up 4 bases; unmatched junction bases: 6. CDR3 length equals 14 residues. Germline CDR1 and CDR2: ENHRY and SYGVKD. In DNA form, the CDR3 reads TGTGCCATCAGCCTTCTAGCGGGAGAGTACGAGCAGTACTTC. It encodes CAISLLAGEYEQYF.

The genes are TRBV16 and TRBJ2-2; TRBD1 aligns across 10 bases. This CDR3 has 15 amino acids. V lost 3 bases, J lost 5 bases, and 3 bases stayed unmatched. Per germline, CDR1 KGHSY and CDR2 FQNENV. The CDR3 bases are TGTGCCAGCAGCCAGGGGACAGGGGCGACCGGGGAGCTGTTTTTT. Translation: CASSQGTGATGELFF.

The V call is TRBV5-1, the J call TRBJ2-1; 8 nucleotides line up with TRBD2. The CDR3 sequence is 16 residues long. Germline lookup yields CDR1 SGHRS and CDR2 YFSETQ. V was pared by 4 bases and J by 5 bases, with 11 bases of the junction left unmatched. The CDR3 DNA reads as TGCGCCAGCAGCACCCGGGGGGGAGGACAAAACAATGAGCAGTTCTTC. Translated: CASSTRGGGQNNEQFF.